The 32 T cell receptor beta chains listed next were all sequenced from one sample in a study of blood T cell repertoires in COVID-19 (dated by TCRdb to the early 2020s). Library prep was done by the immunoSEQ multiplex PCR assay. The source is immuneACCESS, and TCRdb retained only in-frame sequences with V and J called. Part of the clones is not carried over; for the studies checked, unresolved V genes explain less than half of this, and the remainder is unexplained. Counted in this sample were roughly 250,000 clones; 75% to 85% of them appeared once. 7.4% of the sample comes from the top ten. Sequenced material: peripheral blood. The receptors derive from a woman in her forties or fifties with acute or convalescent COVID-19.

V gene TRBV5-4 combines with J gene TRBJ2-2, with 13 bases matching TRBD2. The J segment lost 0 bases and the V segment lost 4 bases, leaving 6 bases of the junction unmatched. The CDR3 spans 18 residues. Germline-derived CDR1 and CDR2 are SGHNT and YYREEE (reference sequence). The CDR3 DNA sequence: TGTGCCAGCAGCCCACCGGGACTAGCGGGACCGAACACCGGGGAGCTGTTTTTT. This translates into CASSPPGLAGPNTGELFF.

The chain recombines TRBV5-6 with TRBJ2-2, with TRBD2 as a possible D gene (5 bases). The CDR3 has 14 amino acids. The V and J ends lost 3 bases and 7 bases respectively, with 13 bases between them. Per the germline V gene, CDR1 is SGHDT and CDR2 is YYEEEE. The CDR3 DNA reads as TGTGCCAGCAGCTCCGGGATGCTAGGCGGGGAGCTGTTTTTT. Protein product: CASSSGMLGGELFF.

The chain employs TRBV2 and TRBJ1-2, with D unclear. CDR1 and CDR2 (germline): SNHLY, FYNNEI. The CDR3 is 13 amino acids. The germline V and J ends were trimmed by 4 bases and 0 bases, with 6 bases remaining between them. CDR3 region: CASSVGANYGYTF. CDR3 in DNA: TGTGCCAGCAGTGTCGGGGCTAACTATGGCTACACCTTC.

V is TRBV7-2 and J is TRBJ1-4; unclear D gene. V lost 3 bases and J 8 bases, leaving 10 bases between the germline ends. CDR3 size: 13 residues. The germline V gene encodes CDR1 SGHTA and CDR2 FQGNSA. The CDR3 DNA reads as TGTGCCAGCAGCTTTTCCCCCCAAGAAAAACTGTTTTTT. It specifies CASSFSPQEKLFF.

The gene calls are TRBV5-1 and TRBJ2-5; TRBD2 aligns across 14 bases. Germline V gene sequence: CDR1 SGHRS, CDR2 YFSETQ. The CDR3 totals 16 residues. V gave up 3 bases and J gave up 4 bases; unmatched junction bases: 5. DNA of the CDR3: TGCGCCAGCAGCTCTGGGACTAGCGGGAGTCCAGAGACCCAGTACTTC. Its translation is CASSSGTSGSPETQYF.

The chain recombines TRBV19 with TRBJ1-2, with D possibly TRBD1 on 6 matching bases. The germline gives CDR1 LNHDA, CDR2 SQIVND (reference sequence). The V and J ends lost 5 bases and 2 bases respectively, with 12 bases between them. The CDR3 length is 14 residues. CDR3 sequence: CASSLRGQNYGYTF. In nucleotides, the CDR3 is TGTGCCAGTAGTCTGCGCGGACAGAACTATGGCTACACCTTC. The full variable domain, its missing parts supplied by reference TRBV19 and TRBJ1-2, is DGGITQSPKYLFRKEGQNVTLSCEQNLNHDAMYWYRQDPGQGLRLIYYSQIVNDFQKGDIAEGYSVSREKKESFPLTVTSAQKNPTAFYLCASSLRGQNYGYTFGSGTRLTVV.

This clone appeared a single time. The chain combines TRBV6-2 or TRBV6-3 with TRBJ1-5; D is unclear. Trimming removed 2 bases at V and 10 bases at J, with 9 bases between. The germline gives CDR1 MNHEY, CDR2 SVGEGT. The CDR3 length is 12 residues. The CDR3: CASSYRVKPQHF. CDR3 bases: TGTGCCAGCAGTTACCGCGTAAAACCCCAGCATTTT.

V and J are TRBV6-5 and TRBJ2-1; D possibly corresponds to TRBD2 (6 bases). The CDR3 length is 11 residues. V was shortened by 8 bases and J by 7 bases, with 9 bases between the two germline ends. Germline CDR1 is MNHEY and CDR2 is SVGAGI. The CDR3 DNA follows: TGTGCCAGCGCGGGGTTGAATGAGCAGTTCTTC. This translates into CASAGLNEQFF.

V usage is TRBV18 and J usage is TRBJ1-3; D perhaps matches TRBD1 (5 bases). The CDR3 contains 13 residues. The germline V gene has CDR1 KGHSH and CDR2 LQKENI. V was cut by 4 bases and J by 4 bases, with 8 bases left in between. The CDR3 here is CASSQQAGNTIYF. As DNA, the CDR3 is TGTGCCAGCTCACAACAGGCGGGAAACACCATATATTTT.

The chain recombines TRBV7-2 with TRBJ2-4; 10 nucleotides agree with TRBD2. The J segment lost 8 bases and the V segment lost 1 base, leaving 8 bases of the junction unmatched. CDR1 is SGHTA and CDR2 is FQGNSA in the germline V gene. The CDR3 runs 16 residues. DNA of the CDR3: TGTGCCAGCAGCTTAGTAGCGGGGGGCGCCGGGGACATTCAGTACTTC. Amino acid sequence: CASSLVAGGAGDIQYF.

This chain links TRBV5-4 with TRBJ2-5; 8 bases fit TRBD1. Germline V gene sequence: CDR1 SGHNT, CDR2 YYREEE (reference sequence). The junction had 5 bases not matched to a gene; V was cut back by 0 bases and J by 7 bases. The CDR3 loop spans 14 amino acids. CDR3 residues: CASSLEQGAGTQYF. DNA for the CDR3: TGTGCCAGCAGCTTGGAGCAGGGGGCGGGGACCCAGTACTTC.

The genes are TRBV19 and TRBJ2-3, with unresolved D. Per germline, CDR1 LNHDA and CDR2 SQIVND (reference sequence). V gave up 9 bases and J gave up 2 bases, with 12 bases separating them. The CDR3 has 13 residues. The CDR3 coding sequence is TGTGCCAGCCTGCAGGCCCTCACAGATACGCAGTATTTT. As protein: CASLQALTDTQYF.

The chain is built from TRBV6-5 and TRBJ2-7; D may be TRBD1 (6 bases). Trimming removed 4 bases from V and 2 bases from J, with 9 bases in between. Germline CDR1 reads MNHEY; CDR2 reads SVGAGI. The CDR3 consists of 13 residues. The CDR3 sequence: CASSFRQAYEQYF. CDR3 nucleotides: TGTGCCAGCAGTTTTCGACAGGCCTACGAGCAGTACTTC.

V usage is TRBV28 and J usage is TRBJ1-5; D is unclear. The CDR3 totals 15 residues. From germline, CDR1 is MDHEN and CDR2 SYDVKM. Trimming pared 8 bases from V and 6 bases from J, leaving 20 bases between. CDR3 DNA: TGTGCCAGCCACGAGCATGGGCGCGTTGGTCAGCCCCAGCATTTT. Residues: CASHEHGRVGQPQHF.

This sequence joins TRBV28 and TRBJ2-5; D is perhaps TRBD1 (6 bases). Germline-derived CDR1 and CDR2 are MDHEN and SYDVKM. This CDR3 has 14 residues. V lost 2 bases to trimming and J lost 5 bases, with 12 bases between them. The CDR3 loop is CASSLPQGGETQYF. In DNA, the CDR3 is TGTGCCAGCAGTTTACCACAGGGTGGGGAGACCCAGTACTTC.

V gene TRBV6-1 combines with J gene TRBJ1-2; D is unclear. The CDR3 has 12 residues. V lost 5 bases to trimming and J lost 6 bases, with 10 bases between them. Germline V gives CDR1 MNHNS, CDR2 SASEGT. The CDR3 nucleotides read TGTGCCAGCAGTTTCGGACTGGATGGCTACACCTTC. Translation gives CASSFGLDGYTF.

This sequence joins TRBV7-9 and TRBJ1-6, with 7 bases fitting TRBD1. After removal of 5 bases from V and 9 bases from J, the junction contained 7 bases not matched to a gene. This CDR3 comprises 14 residues. Germline loops: CDR1 SEHNR, CDR2 FQNEAQ (reference sequence). As DNA, the CDR3 is TGTGCCAGCAGCCCAGGGGGTCTTACTTCACCCCTCCACTTT. Encoded protein: CASSPGGLTSPLHF.

V gene TRBV7-2 combines with J gene TRBJ1-2, with a possible D match to TRBD1 (6 bases). The CDR3 totals 13 residues. The V gene lost 7 bases and the J gene lost 3 bases, with 12 bases spanning the gap. Germline CDR1 is SGHTA and CDR2 is FQGNSA. The CDR3 spells CASKPRGDYGYTF. CDR3 sequence (DNA): TGTGCCAGCAAGCCCAGGGGTGACTATGGCTACACCTTC.

The rearrangement links TRBV7-2 to TRBJ2-2; the match to TRBD1 covers 7 bases. The CDR3 has 15 amino acids. Germline loops: CDR1 SGHTA, CDR2 FQGNSA. Trimming took 7 bases from V and 1 from J; bases not matched to a gene: 6. CDR3 nucleotide sequence: TGTGCCAGCAAAGCTCGGGACAGGAACACCGGGGAGCTGTTTTTT. Its protein is CASKARDRNTGELFF.

The CDR3 coding sequence is TGTGCCAGCAGTCGAGCGGGGGTCCTCTACGAGCAGTACTTC. This encodes CASSRAGVLYEQYF. This rearrangement joins TRBV6-5 to TRBJ2-7, with TRBD2 identical over 8 bases. There are 14 residues in the CDR3. Per germline, CDR1 MNHEY and CDR2 SVGAGI. With 5 bases clipped from V and 3 bases from J, the junction kept 6 bases outside the gene matches.

The rearrangement uses TRBV7-7 and TRBJ2-1; 7 nucleotides align to TRBD2. The CDR3 runs to 15 residues. The germline V gene encodes CDR1 SSHAT and CDR2 FNYEAQ (reference sequence). J lost 5 bases, V lost 2 bases, and 6 bases had no gene match. This CDR3 reads CASSLYLAEHNEQFF. For the CDR3, the DNA is TGTGCCAGCAGCTTATATCTAGCGGAACACAATGAGCAGTTCTTC.

This chain joins TRBV14 and TRBJ1-2; D gene unclear. The CDR3 contains 13 residues. The V end lost 1 base, the J end lost 7 bases, and 10 bases lay between the germline ends. CDR1 is SGHDN and CDR2 is FVKESK in the germline V gene. The CDR3 DNA sequence: TGTGCCAGCAGCCAAGCTCTGGCCGTTGGCTACACCTTC. Translation gives CASSQALAVGYTF.

The gene calls are TRBV30 and TRBJ1-4, with D maybe TRBD1 (6 bases). V was cut by 1 base and J by 5 bases, with 14 bases left in between. The CDR3 has 15 residues. Per germline, CDR1 GTSNPN and CDR2 SVGIG (reference sequence). CDR3 region: CAWSGDTGWNEKLFF. The CDR3 DNA reads as TGTGCCTGGAGTGGAGATACAGGGTGGAATGAAAAACTGTTTTTT.

The chain is built from TRBV24-1 and TRBJ2-3; 13 positions match TRBD2. J gave up 3 bases and V 2 bases, and 1 base lay outside the gene matches. The CDR3 is made up of 16 amino acids. CDR1 is KGHDR, CDR2 SFDVKD, per germline. The CDR3 DNA reads TGTGCCACCAGTGATTCGGGACTAGCGGGGACAGATACGCAGTATTTT. Protein: CATSDSGLAGTDTQYF.

The DNA of the CDR3 is TGTGCCAGCAGCCCTGGCGGGGTTAATGAAAAACTGTTTTTT. As protein: CASSPGGVNEKLFF. This chain joins TRBV28 and TRBJ1-4; D not certain. Between the trimmed V and J ends, which lost 6 bases and 4 bases, there was a span of 12 bases. Germline lookup yields CDR1 MDHEN and CDR2 SYDVKM. The CDR3 sequence is 14 residues long.

This clone appeared a single time. The chain has TRBV19 and TRBJ1-1; TRBD1 matches at 7 bases. CDR1 LNHDA and CDR2 SQIVND come from the germline V gene (reference sequence). The CDR3 runs to 14 residues. J lost 11 bases, V lost 5 bases, and 14 bases had no gene match. CDR3 residues: CASSPLDRAVWAFF. In nucleotides, the CDR3 is TGTGCCAGTAGTCCCCTTGACAGGGCGGTTTGGGCTTTCTTT.

The J gene is TRBJ2-1, the V gene TRBV15, with D hard to call. V lost 4 bases, J lost 1 base, and 8 bases lay in between. The CDR3 loop spans 14 amino acids. Germline values: CDR1 LNHNV, CDR2 YYDKDF (reference sequence). The chain's CDR3 is CATSTPSSYNEQFF. The CDR3 DNA reads as TGTGCCACCAGCACCCCTAGTTCCTACAATGAGCAGTTCTTC.

The rearrangement joins TRBV6-2 or TRBV6-3 to TRBJ2-1; D possibly corresponds to TRBD2 (5 bases). V was trimmed by 0 bases and J by 2 bases, leaving 5 bases between them. The CDR3 loop spans 14 amino acids. Germline assignment: CDR1 MNHEY and CDR2 SVGEGT. DNA of the CDR3: TGTGCCAGCAGTTACTCCGGGACCTACAATGAGCAGTTCTTC. Its protein is CASSYSGTYNEQFF.

About this clone itself: The same CDR3 also results from other DNA sequences found in this sample. V usage is TRBV30 and J usage is TRBJ1-5; D is uncertain. The CDR3 is made up of 13 amino acids. V dropped 2 bases and J dropped 4 bases, with 9 bases sitting between them. Germline V gives CDR1 GTSNPN, CDR2 SVGIG (reference sequence). DNA for the CDR3: TGTGCCTGGAGTACGAGGGAAAATCAGCCCCAGCATTTT. Protein sequence: CAWSTRENQPQHF. The full variable domain, completed using reference TRBV30 and TRBJ1-5, is SQTIHQWPATLVQPVGSPLSLECTVEGTSNPNLYWYRQAAGRGLQLLFYSVGIGQISSEVPQNLSASRPQDRQFILSSKKLLLSDSGFYLCAWSTRENQPQHFGDGTRLSIL.

The chain uses TRBV19 and TRBJ1-4; 7 nucleotides line up with TRBD1. This CDR3 has 13 residues. Germline lookup yields CDR1 LNHDA and CDR2 SQIVND (reference sequence). The V segment lost 5 bases and the J segment 7 bases; nucleotides outside the gene matches: 4. The CDR3 loop reads CASSGQGVEKLFF. Here the CDR3 DNA reads TGTGCCAGTAGTGGGCAGGGGGTTGAAAAACTGTTTTTT.

The genes are TRBV29-1 and TRBJ1-4, with D possibly matching TRBD1 (5 bases). Germline V gene data show CDR1 as SQVTM and CDR2 as ANQGSEA. Trimming cost V 7 bases and J 3 bases, with 12 bases left between them. The CDR3 consists of 13 residues. CDR3 loop: CSGQGGPNEKLFF. Written as DNA, the CDR3 is TGCAGCGGCCAGGGCGGCCCTAATGAAAAACTGTTTTTT.

Only one count was recorded for this clone. The gene calls are TRBV24-1 and TRBJ1-5; no clear D. This CDR3 has 13 amino acids. Per germline, CDR1 KGHDR and CDR2 SFDVKD. V lost 3 bases and J 3 bases, leaving 5 bases between the germline ends. For the CDR3, the DNA is TGTGCCACCAGTGATGGGCTCAATCAGCCCCAGCATTTT. It encodes CATSDGLNQPQHF.